The 25 T cell receptor beta chains given below trace back to one sample, sequenced in a study of regulatory T cells in long-lasting Graves disease. Time point defined: persistent/refractory GD, antithyroid drugs over 5 years with positive TRAb. From PBMCs, RNA was extracted and then used to make the TCR library. Libraries of TCR beta came from iRepertoire HTBI primers plus Arm-PCR of CDR3 regions. TCRdb passed the multiplex PCR reads through MiXCR, listing each CDR3 protein once. This sample has around 510,000 distinct CDR3 sequences; more than 20% occur once, and the top ten carry 6.5% to 8%. The input for sequencing was peripheral blood mononuclear cells (PBMCs), taken when the disease was refractory, from a patient treated with antithyroid drugs. The source is a female donor with Graves disease.

This clonotype was seen at least ten times. This chain joins TRBV28 and TRBJ2-7; D is perhaps TRBD2 (6 bases). V was shortened by 4 bases and J by 3 bases, with 16 bases between the two germline ends. The germline V gene encodes CDR1 MDHEN and CDR2 SYDVKM. The CDR3 length is 15 residues. CDR3 amino acids: CASSYSRPGGYEQYF. The CDR3 DNA reads as TGTGCCAGCAGTTATTCCAGACCCGGGGGCTACGAGCAGTACTTC. Filled out from reference TRBV28 and TRBJ2-7, the complete variable domain reads DVKVTQSSRYLVKRTGEKVFLECVQDMDHENMFWYRQDPGLGLRLIYFSYDVKMKEKGDIPEGYSVSREKKERFSLILESASTNQTSMYLCASSYSRPGGYEQYFGPGTRLTVT.

This clonotype was detected many times. J is TRBJ2-4 and V is TRBV3-1, with D unresolved. The germline gives CDR1 LGHDT, CDR2 YNNKEL (reference sequence). The CDR3 contains 16 residues. The ends were cut back, 6 bases at V and 0 bases at J, with 15 bases in the middle. The CDR3 DNA is TGTGCCAGCAGGGATCAGAAGGGATTAGCCAAAAACATTCAGTACTTC. Protein sequence: CASRDQKGLAKNIQYF.

The chain is built from TRBV19 and TRBJ2-4; 9 positions agree with TRBD2. V shed 3 bases, J shed 0 bases, and the junction held 6 bases outside the gene matches. CDR3 length equals 17 residues. Germline V gene data show CDR1 as LNHDA and CDR2 as SQIVND (reference sequence). DNA for the CDR3: TGTGCCAGTAGTATGGTAGGACTAGCGATAGCCAAAAACATTCAGTACTTC. Protein product: CASSMVGLAIAKNIQYF.

This clonotype came up a few times. J is TRBJ1-1 and V is TRBV5-1; TRBD1 matches 11 bases. Germline CDR1 is SGHRS and CDR2 is YFSETQ. This CDR3 spans 15 amino acids. J lost 5 bases, V lost 4 bases, and 7 bases had no gene match. This CDR3 reads CASSLGTGGRTEAFF. Written as DNA, the CDR3 is TGCGCCAGCAGCCTAGGGACAGGGGGAAGGACTGAAGCTTTCTTT.

In this sample, this clonotype turned up a few times. Given a much more abundant clone one base away, this may be a read error. The rearrangement joins TRBV6-5 to TRBJ1-2, with unresolved D. Germline V gives CDR1 MNHEY, CDR2 SVGAGI. The length of the CDR3 is 15 residues. This chain's CDR3 is CASGYSIGGIYGYTF. The CDR3 bases are TGTGCCAGCGGTTACTCGATCGGAGGGATCTATGGCTACACCTTC.

The chain uses TRBV7-2 and TRBJ1-2; D may be TRBD1 (6 bases). CDR1 SGHTA and CDR2 FQGNSA come from the germline V gene. The CDR3 has 17 amino acids. V was clipped by 5 bases and J by 7 bases, with 26 bases between them. This CDR3 reads CASSLLSPGVLSGGYTF. The CDR3 nucleotides are TGTGCCAGCAGCCTACTTAGTCCAGGGGTACTATCGGGTGGCTACACCTTC.

The chain is built from TRBV6-1 and TRBJ2-3; maybe TRBD1 (5 bases). Trimming took 7 bases from V and 2 from J, leaving 10 bases between them. Germline CDR1 is MNHNS and CDR2 is SASEGT. This CDR3 has 13 residues. The CDR3 coding sequence is TGTGCCAGCACCCCGGACATCACAGATACGCAGTATTTT. This codes for CASTPDITDTQYF.

This rearrangement joins TRBV9 to TRBJ1-1; D remains unclear. The CDR3 is 15 residues long. V lost 3 bases and J lost 0, with 12 bases in between. CDR1 is SGDLS and CDR2 is YYNGEE in the germline V gene. The CDR3 reads CASSARSGLNTEAFF. CDR3 DNA sequence: TGTGCCAGCAGCGCCCGCTCGGGTTTGAACACTGAAGCTTTCTTT.

The chain carries TRBV27 and TRBJ2-2; 10 bases fit TRBD2. The V segment lost 2 bases and the J segment 5 bases; nucleotides outside the gene matches: 5. The CDR3 runs to 16 residues. CDR1 is MNHEY, CDR2 SMNVEV, per germline (reference sequence). DNA for the CDR3: TGTGCCAGCAGTTTACTAGCGGGAGTAGGTACCGGGGAGCTGTTTTTT. This encodes CASSLLAGVGTGELFF.

The rearrangement joins TRBV24-1 to TRBJ1-5; no reliable D call. Germline CDR1 reads KGHDR; CDR2 reads SFDVKD. The CDR3 sequence is 14 residues long. The germline V and J ends were trimmed by 0 bases and 2 bases, with 4 bases remaining between them. The CDR3 loop is CATSDLEGNQPQHF. The CDR3 DNA is TGTGCCACCAGTGATTTGGAGGGCAATCAGCCCCAGCATTTT.

Details on this clonotype: Sequence at one end of the junction differs from germline and may be a read error. The chain links TRBV7-7 to TRBJ2-3; D is ambiguous. This CDR3 contains 14 residues. Germline assignment: CDR1 SSHAT and CDR2 FNYEAQ (reference sequence). The CDR3 nucleotides are TGTGCTAGCAGCCCTACCGGGAGCACAGATACGCAGTATTTT. It is translated as CASSPTGSTDTQYF. Variable domain in full (rest from reference TRBV7-7 and TRBJ2-3): GAGVSQSPRYKVTKRGQDVTLRCDPISSHATLYWYQQALGQGPEFLTYFNYEAQPDKSGLPSDRFSAERPEGSISTLTIQRTEQRDSAMYRCASSPTGSTDTQYFGPGTRLTVL.

For this clonotype: A clone one base away is much larger, so this may be a read error. The chain employs TRBV27 and TRBJ1-5, with 11 bases lining up with TRBD1. V lost 7 bases and J lost 1; bases outside the gene matches: 9. The V gene's germline CDR1 is MNHEY and CDR2 SMNVEV (reference sequence). This CDR3 is built from 17 residues. CDR3 coding DNA: TGTGCCAGCAACGTCCCGGGACAGGGGGACAGCAATCAGCCCCAGCATTTT. This translates into CASNVPGQGDSNQPQHF.

In its sample, this clonotype was seen many times. The V call is TRBV28, the J call TRBJ1-6; tentatively, D is TRBD1 (5 bases). Germline V CDR1 and CDR2: MDHEN, SYDVKM. The V end was cut by 7 bases, the J end by 8 bases, with 21 bases between. This CDR3 contains 16 residues. CDR3 DNA sequence: TGTGCCAGCACCCAACAATCGCCCAGGGCGCATTCACCCCTCCACTTT. Its translation is CASTQQSPRAHSPLHF.

This clonotype was detected ten times or more. The junction departs from the called germline gene at one end, perhaps through a read error. The chain links TRBV27 to TRBJ2-7; D not resolved. Germline CDR1 MNHEY, CDR2 SMNVEV (reference sequence). The CDR3 runs 13 residues. The CDR3 region is CASSLLPAYEQYF. CDR3 nucleotide sequence: TGCGCCAGCAGCTTGCTGCCGGCCTACGAGCAGTACTTC.

This clonotype was seen ten or more times. The J gene is TRBJ2-7, the V gene TRBV7-9, with 8 bases fitting TRBD2. The CDR3 runs 14 residues. V trimming: 4 bases; J trimming: 6 bases; junction bases outside the gene matches: 8. The germline V gene encodes CDR1 SEHNR and CDR2 FQNEAQ (reference sequence). CDR3 nucleotides: TGTGCCAGCAGCTCACTAGCGGCTGGGGGCGAGCAGTACTTC. It translates to CASSSLAAGGEQYF.

This clonotype was recorded many times. One end of the junction does not line up with germline, which may come from a read error. This sequence joins TRBV5-1 and TRBJ2-7; tentatively, D is TRBD1 (5 bases). The CDR3 has 14 amino acids. Germline-derived CDR1 and CDR2 are SGHRS and YFSETQ. The CDR3 spells CASSLASGTYEQYF. The CDR3, as DNA: TGTGCCAGCAGCTTAGCCTCAGGGACCTACGAGCAGTACTTC.

In its sample, this clonotype was seen many times. As DNA, the CDR3 is TGTGCCAGCAGGCTTGGGGGGGGCCCTCAAGAGACCCAGTACTTC. It translates to CASRLGGGPQETQYF. The chain links TRBV7-3 to TRBJ2-5, with D tentatively TRBD2 (7 bases). CDR3 size: 15 residues. Trimming removed 6 bases at V and 2 bases at J, with 16 bases between. Germline CDR1 reads SGHTA; CDR2 reads FQGTGA.

The J gene is TRBJ1-1, the V gene TRBV25-1; 9 nucleotides align to TRBD1. The CDR3 is 14 amino acids. The J segment lost 2 bases and the V segment lost 4 bases, leaving 2 bases of the junction unmatched. Germline loops: CDR1 MGHDK, CDR2 SYGVNS. The DNA for the CDR3 is TGTGCCAGCAGTGGGACAGGGGTTAACACTGAAGCTTTCTTT. It translates to CASSGTGVNTEAFF.

The rearrangement joins TRBV30 to TRBJ2-1, with D perhaps given as TRBD1 or TRBD2 (6 bases each). Trimming pared 1 base from V and 4 bases from J, leaving 26 bases between. The CDR3 loop spans 19 amino acids. Germline CDR1 and CDR2: GTSNPN and SVGIG (reference sequence). CDR3 residues: CAWSAVGAASGRGYNEQFF. The CDR3 nucleotides are TGTGCCTGGAGTGCCGTGGGGGCGGCGAGCGGGCGAGGGTACAATGAGCAGTTCTTC.

The chain employs TRBV20-1 and TRBJ2-7; the D gene is possibly TRBD2 (6 bases). CDR3 length: 13 residues. Germline-derived CDR1 and CDR2 are DFQATT and SNEGSKA (reference sequence). The ends were cut back, 4 bases at V and 2 bases at J, with 12 bases in the middle. The CDR3 DNA follows: TGCAGTGCTACCGACGGGGGTCCCTACGAGCAGTACTTC. It is translated as CSATDGGPYEQYF.

This clonotype was seen many times. The chain couples TRBV12-3 or TRBV12-4 to TRBJ2-7; weak D call: TRBD2 (6 bases). This CDR3 region has 14 residues. Trimming took off 8 bases at V and 0 bases at J, with 14 bases between the two ends. CDR3 in DNA: TGTGCCAGCGCGAGTAGCGGAACCTCCTACGAGCAGTACTTC. The encoded protein is CASASSGTSYEQYF.

This clonotype was counted ten times or more. The V gene is TRBV6-2 or TRBV6-3, the J gene TRBJ2-5; 7 nucleotides match TRBD2. Germline values: CDR1 MNHEY, CDR2 SVGEGT. The V segment lost 5 bases and the J segment 6 bases; nucleotides outside the gene matches: 6. The CDR3 is 13 residues long. Here the CDR3 reads CASSITTSQTQYF. In DNA form, the CDR3 reads TGTGCCAGCAGTATTACGACTAGCCAGACCCAGTACTTC.

This clonotype was seen ten or more times. This chain joins TRBV28 and TRBJ1-2; D remains unclear. From germline, CDR1 is MDHEN and CDR2 SYDVKM. The CDR3 is 14 amino acids. The ends were cut back, 3 bases at V and 7 bases at J, with 15 bases in the middle. CDR3 amino acids: CASSLKGPSPGYTF. CDR3 DNA sequence: TGTGCCAGCAGTTTGAAGGGCCCAAGCCCTGGCTACACCTTC.

This clonotype was seen repeatedly, ten times or more. The chain couples TRBV29-1 to TRBJ2-7, with TRBD1 matching over 9 bases. J lost 2 bases, V lost 7 bases, and 3 bases had no gene match. Per germline, CDR1 SQVTM and CDR2 ANQGSEA. The CDR3 loop spans 12 amino acids. The CDR3 here is CSAGTGPYEQYF. CDR3 sequence (DNA): TGCAGCGCGGGGACAGGGCCCTACGAGCAGTACTTC.

The chain is built from TRBV6-1 and TRBJ1-1; D remains unclear. V lost 6 bases, J lost 1 base, and 15 bases lay in between. The CDR3 runs 15 residues. Looked up from germline, CDR1 is MNHNS and CDR2 is SASEGT. The CDR3 reads CASRASGTSNTEAFF. CDR3 coding DNA: TGTGCCAGCAGGGCCTCGGGAACTTCGAACACTGAAGCTTTCTTT.